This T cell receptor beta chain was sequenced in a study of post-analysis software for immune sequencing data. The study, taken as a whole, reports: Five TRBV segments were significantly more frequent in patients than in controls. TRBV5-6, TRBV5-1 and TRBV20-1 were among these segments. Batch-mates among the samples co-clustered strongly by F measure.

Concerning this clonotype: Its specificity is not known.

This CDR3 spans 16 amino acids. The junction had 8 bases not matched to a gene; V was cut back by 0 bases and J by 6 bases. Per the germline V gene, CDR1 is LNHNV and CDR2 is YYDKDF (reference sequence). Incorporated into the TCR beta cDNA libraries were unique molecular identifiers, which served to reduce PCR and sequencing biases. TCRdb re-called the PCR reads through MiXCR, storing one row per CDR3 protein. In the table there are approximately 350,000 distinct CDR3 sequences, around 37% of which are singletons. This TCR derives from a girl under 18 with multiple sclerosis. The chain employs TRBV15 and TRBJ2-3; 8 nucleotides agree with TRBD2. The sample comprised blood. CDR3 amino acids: CATSRDLPRGVDTQYF. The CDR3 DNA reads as TGTGCCACCAGCAGAGATCTCCCGCGGGGGGTGGATACGCAGTATTTT. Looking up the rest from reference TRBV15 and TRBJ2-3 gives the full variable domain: DAMVIQNPRYQVTQFGKPVTLSCSQTLNHNVMYWYQQKSSQAPKLLFHYYDKDFNNEADTPDNFQSRRPNTSFCFLDIRSPGLGDTAMYLCATSRDLPRGVDTQYFGPGTRLTVL.